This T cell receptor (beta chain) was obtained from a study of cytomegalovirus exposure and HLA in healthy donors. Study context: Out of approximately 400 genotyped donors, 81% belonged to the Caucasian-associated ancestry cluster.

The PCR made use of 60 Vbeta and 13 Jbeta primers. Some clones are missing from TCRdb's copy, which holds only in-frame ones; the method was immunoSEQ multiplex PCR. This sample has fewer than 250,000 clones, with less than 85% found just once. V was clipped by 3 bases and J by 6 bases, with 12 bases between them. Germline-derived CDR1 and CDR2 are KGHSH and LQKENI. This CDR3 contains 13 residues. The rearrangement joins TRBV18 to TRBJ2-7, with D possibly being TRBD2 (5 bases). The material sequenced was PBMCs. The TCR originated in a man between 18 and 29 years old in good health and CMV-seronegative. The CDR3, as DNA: TGTGCCAGCTCACCCGGGGTCCGTTTCGAGCAGTACTTC. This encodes CASSPGVRFEQYF.